The 4 T cell receptor beta chains below all came from one sample that was sequenced in a study of CD8+ T cells in alopecia areata. Treatment denoted: oral pan-JAK inhibitor, 5-10 mg twice daily. Extracted from the samples, RNA was reverse transcribed into cDNA to serve as the sequencing template. Sequenced by immunoSEQ multiplex PCR; TCRdb stores in-frame clones only, minus some. There are some 200,000 clones in the sample; about three fifths occur only once, and about 5.1% lies in the top ten. The input for sequencing was CD4+ T cells sorted from blood, taken at week 24, from a patient treated with tofacitinib. The source of these receptors is a human donor with alopecia areata.

The rearrangement joins TRBV28 to TRBJ2-1, with 9 bases identical to TRBD2. V lost 5 bases, J lost 2 bases, and 4 bases stayed unmatched. This CDR3 comprises 15 residues. Germline loops: CDR1 MDHEN, CDR2 SYDVKM. The CDR3, as DNA: TGTGCCAGCAGTACCGGCGGGAGGGCCTACAATGAGCAGTTCTTC. Its translation: CASSTGGRAYNEQFF. Complete variable domain (other parts from reference TRBV28 and TRBJ2-1): DVKVTQSSRYLVKRTGEKVFLECVQDMDHENMFWYRQDPGLGLRLIYFSYDVKMKEKGDIPEGYSVSREKKERFSLILESASTNQTSMYLCASSTGGRAYNEQFFGPGTRLTVL.

This clone was detected a few times. V and J are TRBV27 and TRBJ2-7, with TRBD1 matching over 9 bases. Germline V gene data show CDR1 as MNHEY and CDR2 as SMNVEV (reference sequence). This CDR3 comprises 18 residues. After removal of 6 bases from V and 2 bases from J, the junction contained 17 bases not matched to a gene. CDR3 nucleotides: TGTGCCAGCAGGCCCGTCCGGGGACAGGGAAGAATCCCCTACGAGCAGTACTTC. As protein: CASRPVRGQGRIPYEQYF.

The V call is TRBV30, the J call TRBJ2-7, with unresolved D. CDR3 length equals 11 residues. Germline-derived CDR1 and CDR2 are GTSNPN and SVGIG (reference sequence). The V and J ends lost 4 bases and 7 bases respectively, with 11 bases between them. CDR3 bases: TGTGCCTGGACGCCCTGGGGTGAGCAGTACTTC. This translates into CAWTPWGEQYF.

The chain links TRBV15 to TRBJ2-1; D may be TRBD2 (5 bases). Looked up from germline, CDR1 is LNHNV and CDR2 is YYDKDF (reference sequence). This CDR3 spans 12 amino acids. The V and J ends lost 4 bases and 7 bases respectively, with 8 bases between them. CDR3 loop: CATSKRENEQFF. CDR3 sequence (DNA): TGTGCCACCAGCAAAAGGGAGAATGAGCAGTTCTTC. Full variable domain (rest looked up from reference TRBV15 and TRBJ2-1): DAMVIQNPRYQVTQFGKPVTLSCSQTLNHNVMYWYQQKSSQAPKLLFHYYDKDFNNEADTPDNFQSRRPNTSFCFLDIRSPGLGDTAMYLCATSKRENEQFFGPGTRLTVL.